Listed below are T cell receptor beta chains from one sample, sequenced in a study of blood T cells in healthy people across ages. A single record per CDR3 protein comes from TCRdb applying MiXCR to the 5' RACE reads. The repertoire holds about 1.8 million distinct CDR3 sequences, with roughly 52% as singletons. The sample taken for sequencing was blood. Every receptor here comes from a woman aged 40 to 55 in good health. Each CDR3 is given with its conserved first and last residue. A D gene is named only where the DNA matches it firmly.

>15|TRBV10-3|TRBD1|TRBJ1-2
CATGEQGAPAYGYTF
>17|TRBV29-1|TRBD1|TRBJ2-1
CSAWDRGPLASPGEQFF
>15|TRBV6-5|.|TRBJ2-6
CASSRGTTGANVLTF
>19|TRBV24-1|TRBD2|TRBJ2-3
CATSDFRLAGGRVTDTQYF
>17|TRBV4-3|TRBD1|TRBJ1-4
CASSQIPSRGQGSKLFF
>14|TRBV18|.|TRBJ1-1
CASSPIGTGAEAFF
>15|TRBV12-3/TRBV12-4|.|TRBJ1-5
CASSLVSQGNQPQHF
>14|TRBV20-1|.|TRBJ1-2
CSARDLHRNYGYTF
>14|TRBV29-1|.|TRBJ2-5
CSAGGARGQETQYF
>15|TRBV3-1|.|TRBJ2-1
CASSPQLGGYNEQFF
>15|TRBV3-1|.|TRBJ2-5
CASSQGGRGSGTQYF
>10|TRBV2|.|TRBJ2-4
CASSGTIQYF
>12|TRBV29-1|.|TRBJ2-7
CSVRGYTYEQYF
>14|TRBV24-1|TRBD1|TRBJ1-2
CATRPGQGSYGYTF
>15|TRBV6-5|.|TRBJ2-3
CASSSWIGSTDTQYF
>14|TRBV6-5|TRBD1|TRBJ1-2
CASRLDRVNYGCTF
>15|TRBV7-3|.|TRBJ2-5
CASSPTGGGQETQYF
>13|TRBV12-3/TRBV12-4|TRBD1|TRBJ2-7
CAAARDRSYEQYF
>11|TRBV7-9|.|TRBJ2-7
CASSPSPEQYF
>19|TRBV4-2|.|TRBJ2-6
CASSQVLGQETSGANVLTF
>14|TRBV7-2|.|TRBJ1-1
CASSLPTPNKEAFF
>14|TRBV7-2|.|TRBJ1-2
CASSLAPEGYGYTF
>15|TRBV7-3|TRBD2|TRBJ2-1
CASSPPGTNYNEQFF
>14|TRBV7-2|TRBD2|TRBJ2-1
CASSLREGGVEQFF
>14|TRBV3-1|.|TRBJ1-1
CASSQVMGFAEAFF
>16|TRBV4-3|TRBD1|TRBJ1-1
CASSQEVTGYSTEAFF
>14|TRBV5-1|.|TRBJ2-4
CASSMKTATYGQYF
>13|TRBV29-1|.|TRBJ1-2
CSVPGQSNYGYTF
>16|TRBV4-3|.|TRBJ2-5
CASSHSLGGLQETQYF
>14|TRBV7-3|TRBD1|TRBJ1-1
CASSLGTGHTEAFF
>15|TRBV18|.|TRBJ2-5
CASSRSRGQGETQYF
>17|TRBV7-2|TRBD2|TRBJ2-5
CASRAGTSGPAGKTQYF
>14|TRBV7-9|TRBD1|TRBJ2-1
CASTRGQGLNEQFF
>15|TRBV3-1|TRBD1|TRBJ2-7
CASSRYGTGGYEQYF
>12|TRBV6-5|.|TRBJ2-5
CASMEDQETQYF
>14|TRBV4-1|.|TRBJ1-1
CASSPGAMNTEAFF
>13|TRBV20-1|TRBD1|TRBJ2-5
CSASGTVEETQYF
>15|TRBV4-2|.|TRBJ1-2
CASSQDPDPNYGYTF
>14|TRBV6-6|.|TRBJ2-5
CASSNRDGKETQYF
>15|TRBV6-6|.|TRBJ2-5
CASSYPQGSQETQYF
>17|TRBV5-6|.|TRBJ2-1
CASSILPSRTIYNEQFF
>15|TRBV9|TRBD2|TRBJ2-1
CASRTTSGGLDEQFF
>11|TRBV29-1|.|TRBJ1-2
CSVANINGYTF
>15|TRBV28|TRBD2|TRBJ2-1
CASSSPPPGGNEQFF
>15|TRBV9|.|TRBJ2-6
CASSPPPVGANVLTF
>13|TRBV5-6|.|TRBJ1-2
CASSVGSLGGYTF
>14|TRBV4-3|.|TRBJ2-3
CASSSLRDTDTQYF
>16|TRBV12-3/TRBV12-4|.|TRBJ2-1
CASSLGPTEPYNEQFF
>14|TRBV7-2|.|TRBJ2-7
CASSLDDGAYEQYF
>11|TRBV2|.|TRBJ2-5
CASSDRQREYF